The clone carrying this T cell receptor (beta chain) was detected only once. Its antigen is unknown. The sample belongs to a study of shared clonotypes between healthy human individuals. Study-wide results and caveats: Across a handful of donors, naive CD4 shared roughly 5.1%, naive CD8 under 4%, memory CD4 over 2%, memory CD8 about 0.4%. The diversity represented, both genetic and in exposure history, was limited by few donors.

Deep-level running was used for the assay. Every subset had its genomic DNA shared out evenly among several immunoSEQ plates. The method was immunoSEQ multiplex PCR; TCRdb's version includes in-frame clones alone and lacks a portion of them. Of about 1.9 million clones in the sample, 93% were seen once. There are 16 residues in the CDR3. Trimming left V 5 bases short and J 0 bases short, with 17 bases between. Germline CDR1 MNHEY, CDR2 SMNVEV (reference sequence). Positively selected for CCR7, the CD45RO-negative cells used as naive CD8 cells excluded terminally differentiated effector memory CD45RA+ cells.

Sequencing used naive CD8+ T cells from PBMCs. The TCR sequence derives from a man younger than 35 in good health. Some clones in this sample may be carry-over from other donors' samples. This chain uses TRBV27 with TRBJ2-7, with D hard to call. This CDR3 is CASSTRSLSSSYEQYF. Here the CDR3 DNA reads TGTGCCAGCAGTACCAGGTCCTTATCTAGCTCCTACGAGCAGTACTTC.